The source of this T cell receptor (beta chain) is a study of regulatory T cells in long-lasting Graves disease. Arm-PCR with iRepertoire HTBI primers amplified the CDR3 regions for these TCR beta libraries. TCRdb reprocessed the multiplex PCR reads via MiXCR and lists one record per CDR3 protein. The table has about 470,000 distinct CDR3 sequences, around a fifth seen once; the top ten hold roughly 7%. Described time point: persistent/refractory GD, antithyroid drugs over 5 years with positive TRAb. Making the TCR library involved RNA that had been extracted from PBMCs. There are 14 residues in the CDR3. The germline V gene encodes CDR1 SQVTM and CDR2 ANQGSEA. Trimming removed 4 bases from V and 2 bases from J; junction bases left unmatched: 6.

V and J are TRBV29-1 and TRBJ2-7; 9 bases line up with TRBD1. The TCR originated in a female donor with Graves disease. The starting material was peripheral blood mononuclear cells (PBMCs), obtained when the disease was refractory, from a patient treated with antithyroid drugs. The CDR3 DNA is TGCAGCGTTGGCCCAAGACAGGGGGCCTACGAGCAGTACTTC. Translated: CSVGPRQGAYEQYF.